The clone carrying this TCR beta chain occurred many times. Its cognate antigen is unknown. The data originate from a study of T cell repertoires in cytomegalovirus infection. Study information: CMV infection plus the matching HLA type was flagged by public TCR beta signatures. Study-wide results and caveats: The ex vivo response was dominated by HLA-C-restricted CMV-specific TCR beta clonotypes. The cumulative frequency of public TCR beta families identified carriers of CMV plus the relevant HLA.

MiXCR was run by TCRdb on the reads, yielding one entry per CDR3 protein. Among about 310,000 distinct CDR3 sequences listed, roughly a tenth were seen once. Sequencing was carried out using PBMCs. This sequence originates from a human donor in good health (CMV status not recorded). Some clones in this sample may be carry-over from other donors' samples.

The CDR3 bases are TGCAGTGCTCCCCAGGGGTCCCTCTGGGACACTGAAGCTTTCTTT. This translates into CSAPQGSLWDTEAFF. The V call is TRBV20-1, the J call TRBJ1-1; maybe TRBD1 (6 bases). Trimming shortened V by 5 bases and J by 3 bases, and 19 bases separated the two germline ends. The CDR3 is 15 residues long. Per germline, CDR1 DFQATT and CDR2 SNEGSKA (reference sequence).